The 13 T cell receptor beta chains below come from one sample, sequenced in a study of tissue T cells after allogeneic stem cell transplantation. Time point of the sample: mouse harvest day 14 after allogeneic transplant. The graft held 10^6 splenic CD5+ T cells and 10^7 T-cell-depleted bone marrow cells. The assay was immunoSEQ multiplex PCR, and TCRdb's table has in-frame clones only and misses some. Of approximately 1,700 clones listed, approximately 52% are singletons. The sample comprised gut tissue. The receptors shown here come from a female BALB/c mouse given C57BL/6 T cells with graft-versus-host disease after an allogeneic hematopoietic cell transplant.

Note on this clone: The genes and germline here are from mouse. The read is 1 residue too short to cover the CDR3 end, so that end is filled in from the germline J gene. This rearrangement joins TRBV26 to TRBJ1-2; D may be TRBD1 (6 bases). The CDR3 length is 12 residues. Trimming took 6 bases from V and 3 from J, leaving 8 bases between them. Germline V gene data show CDR1 as KGHPV and CDR2 as FQNQEV (reference sequence). CDR3 in amino acids: CASRDRYSDYTF. The sequenced CDR3 bases are TGTGCCAGCAGAGACAGGTACTCCGACTACACC.

As concerns this clone: Gene names are mouse gene names. The read comes to an end 1 residue before the CDR3 does, leaving the germline J gene to fill in the end. The chain has TRBV1 and TRBJ1-6, with D possibly being TRBD1 (5 bases). TRBJ1-6 is labeled an ORF, and its function is uncertain. V shed 3 bases and J shed 11 bases, with 11 bases lying between them. Germline V gene lookup returns CDR1 NSQYPW and CDR2 LRSPGD (reference sequence). This CDR3 has 13 residues. The CDR3 DNA, read in part, is TGCACCTGCAGTGCCGACAGTTGGACGCCCCTCTAC. Translated: CTCSADSWTPLY. From start to end, the CDR3 is CTCSADSWTPLYF.

This clone is deemed medium-sized. Germline and genes here are mouse. The read terminates 1 residue ahead of where the CDR3 ends, so the germline J gene completes it. The chain is built from TRBV2 and TRBJ2-7; 11 nucleotides align to TRBD2. Germline V gives CDR1 LGHNA, CDR2 YSYQKL. J lost 5 bases, V lost 0 bases, and 6 bases had no gene match. There are 16 residues in the CDR3. CDR3: CASSQDPLGGRDEQYF. CDR3 bases read: TGTGCCAGCAGCCAAGACCCACTGGGGGGGCGCGATGAACAGTAC.

In the case of this clone: Gene names denote mouse genes. The CDR3 end lies 1 residue beyond the end of the read and is filled in from the germline J gene. The chain links TRBV23 to TRBJ1-6. TRBJ1-6 is identified as an open reading frame with a role that is uncertain. This CDR3 has 14 residues. Germline CDR1 reads KGHTA; CDR2 reads FQNQQP. The CDR3 loop reads CSSSQNSYNSPLYF. The sequenced CDR3 bases are TGCTCCAGCAGTCAAAATTCCTATAATTCGCCCCTCTAC.

This clone has just a few counts. Mouse names are used for the genes. The read comes to an end 1 residue before the CDR3 does, leaving the germline J gene to fill in the end. The chain links TRBV26 to TRBJ2-3; D is ambiguous. The ends were cut back, 5 bases at V and 0 bases at J, with 6 bases in the middle. The length of the CDR3 is 13 residues. Germline-derived CDR1 and CDR2 are KGHPV and FQNQEV (reference sequence). The DNA read from the CDR3 is TGTGCCAGCAGTTCTTACAGTGCAGAAACGCTGTAT. Translated: CASSSYSAETLY. The full CDR3 protein reads CASSSYSAETLYF.

In this sample, this clone turned up a few times. Here the gene names and germline are mouse. CDR3 residues: CASSLDNNNQAPLF. CDR3 DNA, as far as it was read: TGTGCCAGCAGCTTAGACAATAACAACCAGGCTCCGCTT. This rearrangement joins TRBV3 to TRBJ1-5; the D is unclear. Coverage ceases 1 residue before the CDR3 finishes, and the germline J gene fills in the end. Deletions cut 1 base from V and 0 bases from J, with 4 bases between. The CDR3 has 14 residues. Per germline, CDR1 SNHLY and CDR2 FYNGKV (reference sequence).

A note on this clone: Gene labels here are mouse ones. The CDR3 goes on 1 residue after the read ends, and that part is filled in from the germline J gene. The rearrangement joins TRBV5 to TRBJ2-5, with 9 bases identical to TRBD2. Germline V CDR1 and CDR2: LGHNA, YNLKQL (reference sequence). The CDR3 sequence is 14 residues long. The V gene end was trimmed by 3 bases and the J gene end by 5 bases; junction bases not matched to a gene: 3. The CDR3 DNA, read in part, is TGTGCCAGCAGCCACGGGACTGGGCGAGACACCCAGTAC. Translation: CASSHGTGRDTQY. The full-length CDR3 reads as CASSHGTGRDTQYF.

This clone showed up just a few times. Mouse gene names and germline throughout. The read ends 1 residue before the CDR3 terminus; that terminus is restored from the germline J gene. The V gene is TRBV26, the J gene TRBJ1-1, with TRBD1 identical over 10 bases. The germline V gene has CDR1 KGHPV and CDR2 FQNQEV (reference sequence). The CDR3 covers 13 residues. Losses at the gene ends were 4 bases for V and 5 bases for J; bases not matched to a gene: 1. The CDR3 bases that were read are TGTGCCAGCAGTCAGGACAGGGGGACAGAAGTCTTC. Encoded protein: CASSQDRGTEVF. The whole CDR3 protein is CASSQDRGTEVFF.

A single count supports this clone. The gene names here belong to mouse. The read terminates 1 residue before the CDR3 end, so the remaining end is supplied by the germline J gene. The chain carries TRBV26 and TRBJ2-4; D unresolved. The germline CDR1 and CDR2 sequences are KGHPV and FQNQEV (reference sequence). CDR3 length: 13 residues. V was clipped by 5 bases and J by 0 bases, with 6 bases between them. The part of the CDR3 DNA that was read is TGTGCCAGCAGTTTCAATAGTCAAAACACCTTGTAC. Its translation is CASSFNSQNTLY. In full, the CDR3 reads CASSFNSQNTLYF.

Remarks on this clone: The gene names given are mouse names. The read stops 1 residue short of the end of the CDR3; the missing end is completed from the germline J gene. The chain links TRBV15 to TRBJ2-1; maybe TRBD2 (7 bases). This CDR3 is 13 amino acids long. Germline CDR1 and CDR2: SGHND and FRSKSL. Trimming left V 2 bases short and J 7 bases short, with 9 bases between. Here the CDR3 reads CASSLRGGAEQFF. The CDR3 bases that were read are TGTGCCAGCAGTTTAAGGGGGGGGGCTGAGCAGTTC.

This clone is labeled as hyperexpanded. Mouse gene names and germline throughout. The CDR3 is cut off 1 residue early in the read; its end comes from the germline J gene. The chain recombines TRBV19 with TRBJ2-1; weak D call: TRBD1 (6 bases). Germline V gene lookup returns CDR1 FNHDT and CDR2 SITEND (reference sequence). The CDR3 has 14 amino acids. The V end lost 4 bases, the J end lost 1 base, and 9 bases lay between the germline ends. The CDR3 sequence is CASSPGTNYAEQFF. The covered CDR3 bases are TGTGCCAGCAGTCCCGGGACAAACTATGCTGAGCAGTTC.

Notes on this clone: The germline and genes are mouse ones. The read gets to within 1 residue of the CDR3 end, and the germline J gene fills in the rest. V gene TRBV26 combines with J gene TRBJ2-5, with D uncertain. Germline V CDR1 and CDR2: KGHPV, FQNQEV (reference sequence). V lost 3 bases and J lost 6, with 4 bases in between. The CDR3 has 11 amino acids. The sequenced CDR3 bases are TGTGCCAGCAGTCTCCGGGACACCCAGTAC. It translates to CASSLRDTQY. In full, the CDR3 is CASSLRDTQYF.

Of note for this clone: Any gene name here is a mouse gene name. The read ends 1 residue early relative to the CDR3; the germline J gene fills the gap. J is TRBJ2-2 and V is TRBV26; D is unclear. This CDR3 is 13 amino acids long. V lost 0 bases and J 1 base, leaving 0 bases between the germline ends. Germline CDR1 KGHPV, CDR2 FQNQEV (reference sequence). The DNA read from the CDR3 is TGTGCCAGCAGTCTGTCAAACACCGGGCAGCTCTAC. Protein product: CASSLSNTGQLY. The whole CDR3 region reads CASSLSNTGQLYF.